The rows below give T cell receptor beta chains drawn from one sample of a study of monozygotic twins with inflammatory bowel disease. TCRdb reanalyzed the 5' RACE reads, giving one entry per CDR3 protein sequence and no DNA. This table lists some 190,000 distinct CDR3 sequences. Material: blood. The receptors shown here come from a human donor with ulcerative colitis or Crohn's disease, or a healthy co-twin of an affected twin (not recorded which). The CDR3 runs from the conserved cysteine through the conserved F or W.

TRBV27	TRBJ2-7	CASSPFGPKTEQYF
TRBV18	TRBJ2-3	CASSPQTSDTQYF
TRBV29-1	TRBJ2-3	CSVETGQGTDTQYF
TRBV20-1	TRBJ2-3	CSARWGPSSTDTQYF
TRBV29-1	TRBJ2-2	CSVVGGPGELFF
TRBV5-1	TRBJ2-4	CASSLAGENIQYF
TRBV6-5	TRBJ1-5	CASSYGEGGNQPQHF
TRBV12-3/TRBV12-4	TRBJ1-6	CASSLGGQESPLHF
TRBV14	TRBJ1-1	CASTLGRGFEAFF
TRBV7-2	TRBJ2-1	CASSPLAGGNNEQFF